The 28 T cell receptor beta chains in this list originate from one sample, sequenced in a study of CD8 T cells in ankylosing spondylitis. Overall study findings and caveats: Characteristic of ankylosing spondylitis blood, it appeared, was a TCR beta motif comprising fewer than 10 highly homologous variants.

Each CDR3 protein is one row after TCRdb ran MiXCR on the 5' RACE reads. The sample has roughly 700,000 distinct CDR3 sequences; around 17% are singletons. No antigens are known for them. The sequencing input was blood, either unsorted or a sorted T cell fraction (not recorded which). These receptors were taken from a male donor with ankylosing spondylitis.

This clonotype showed up just a few times. The chain joins TRBV7-2 to TRBJ2-7, with TRBD2 matching 13 bases. Trimming removed 4 bases from V and 5 bases from J; junction bases left unmatched: 5. The germline gives CDR1 SGHTA, CDR2 FQGNSA. The CDR3 spans 15 residues. The CDR3 loop is CASSSRTSGSHEQYF. The CDR3 DNA reads TGTGCCAGCAGCTCAAGGACTAGCGGGAGCCACGAGCAGTACTTC.

The chain carries TRBV6-5 and TRBJ2-7, with D maybe TRBD2 (7 bases). Per germline, CDR1 MNHEY and CDR2 SVGAGI. The CDR3 is 18 amino acids. Trimming left V 8 bases short and J 3 bases short, with 29 bases between. As DNA, the CDR3 is TGTGCCAGCGATACGTCGGGGGGCCCCGGTTTTGGGCACTACGAGCAGTACTTC. Its translation is CASDTSGGPGFGHYEQYF.

This clonotype was counted only a few times. The chain combines TRBV12-3 or TRBV12-4 with TRBJ2-7; D gene unclear. This CDR3 contains 13 residues. V was clipped by 1 base and J by 3 bases, with 7 bases between them. The CDR3 nucleotides read TGTGCCAGCAGTTTAGAGCCATTCTACGAGCAGTACTTC. Encoded protein: CASSLEPFYEQYF.

This clonotype was seen a few times. Germline and junction disagree at one end, which may indicate a read error. V gene TRBV7-8 combines with J gene TRBJ1-5; possible D gene TRBD1, 6 bases. Germline V lookup: CDR1 SGHVS, CDR2 FQNEAQ. CDR3 length equals 14 residues. In DNA form, the CDR3 reads TGTGCCAGCAGCTCAGGGGTTAGCTATCAGCCCCAGCATTTT. It is translated as CASSSGVSYQPQHF.

This clonotype was counted between two and nine times. The J gene is TRBJ1-1, the V gene TRBV7-9; D call uncertain. Trimming left V 1 base short and J 8 bases short, with 8 bases between. CDR3 length: 12 residues. Germline V gene data show CDR1 as SEHNR and CDR2 as FQNEAQ (reference sequence). CDR3 protein: CASSLGAYEAFF. In DNA form, the CDR3 reads TGTGCCAGCAGCTTAGGAGCATACGAAGCTTTCTTT. Full variable domain (outside the CDR3, taken from reference TRBV7-9 and TRBJ1-1): DTGVSQNPRHKITKRGQNVTFRCDPISEHNRLYWYRQTLGQGPEFLTYFQNEAQLEKSRLLSDRFSAERPKGSFSTLEIQRTEQGDSAMYLCASSLGAYEAFFGQGTRLTVV.

This clonotype has more than one count but fewer than ten. The gene calls are TRBV5-1 and TRBJ2-3; D may be TRBD1 (6 bases). Deletions cut 0 bases from V and 7 bases from J, with 15 bases between. The CDR3 sequence is 15 residues long. Germline values: CDR1 SGHRS, CDR2 YFSETQ. The CDR3 DNA reads as TGCGCCAGCAGCTTGGGCTGGAACAGGGTGAATACGCAGTATTTT. Amino acid sequence: CASSLGWNRVNTQYF.

This clonotype was found a few times. V is TRBV11-2 and J is TRBJ2-1; maybe TRBD2 (7 bases). The germline CDR1 and CDR2 sequences are SGHAT and FQNNGV. V lost 6 bases and J 5 bases, leaving 20 bases between the germline ends. This CDR3 contains 16 residues. The CDR3 spells CASSTSRGDIDNEQFF. CDR3 coding DNA: TGTGCCAGCAGTACTTCCCGGGGGGACATAGACAATGAGCAGTTCTTC.

The chain links TRBV20-1 to TRBJ2-2; D is undetermined. Trimming pared 3 bases from V and 1 base from J, leaving 15 bases between. CDR1 and CDR2 from the germline V gene are DFQATT and SNEGSKA (reference sequence). The CDR3 spans 16 residues. As DNA, the CDR3 is TGCAGTGCTAGTCGGTCTTTTGTTGGGAACACCGGGGAGCTGTTTTTT. This encodes CSASRSFVGNTGELFF.

Ten or more counts support this clonotype. The J gene is TRBJ1-3, the V gene TRBV18; D is perhaps TRBD1 (5 bases). Germline loops: CDR1 KGHSH, CDR2 LQKENI. Trimming removed 4 bases from V and 0 bases from J, with 7 bases in between. The length of the CDR3 is 14 residues. The chain's CDR3 is CASSRQSSGNTIYF. The CDR3 DNA is TGTGCCAGCTCACGACAGAGCTCTGGAAACACCATATATTTT.

V and J are TRBV5-5 and TRBJ2-4; D is unresolved. CDR3 length: 17 residues. Germline V gives CDR1 SGHKS, CDR2 YYEKEE (reference sequence). Between the trimmed V and J ends, which lost 2 bases and 5 bases, there was a span of 20 bases. CDR3 nucleotides: TGTGCCAGCAGCTTCATGAGGAACCCAATGTGGGAAAACATTCAGTACTTC. Encoded protein: CASSFMRNPMWENIQYF.

This clonotype was detected many times. The chain is built from TRBV12-3 or TRBV12-4 and TRBJ2-2, with 8 bases lining up with TRBD1. CDR3 length: 15 amino acids. The junction had 7 bases not matched to a gene; V was cut back by 5 bases and J by 5 bases. Here the CDR3 reads CASSPDRVGTGELFF. The CDR3 DNA reads as TGTGCCAGCAGTCCGGACAGGGTGGGAACCGGGGAGCTGTTTTTT.

The chain links TRBV6-1 to TRBJ2-7; perhaps TRBD1 as D (5 bases). The V and J ends lost 0 bases and 3 bases respectively, with 12 bases between them. Germline values: CDR1 MNHNS, CDR2 SASEGT. The CDR3 is 15 amino acids. The CDR3 DNA sequence: TGTGCCAGCAGTGAAGCGCTAGGGGCTTTCTACGAGCAGTACTTC. Translating it yields CASSEALGAFYEQYF.

This clonotype was picked up a small number of times. This chain joins TRBV30 and TRBJ2-1; D may be TRBD1 (6 bases). The CDR3 is made up of 12 amino acids. Trimming removed 4 bases from V and 7 bases from J, with 11 bases in between. Germline V gene data show CDR1 as GTSNPN and CDR2 as SVGIG (reference sequence). The DNA of the CDR3 is TGTGCCTGGACAGGGGCTAGAAATGAGCAGTTCTTC. Translation gives CAWTGARNEQFF.

In this sample, this clonotype turned up a few times. The rearrangement joins TRBV9 to TRBJ2-1, with 11 bases identical to TRBD2. The CDR3 has 20 residues. V shed 3 bases, J shed 3 bases, and the junction held 17 bases outside the gene matches. Germline lookup yields CDR1 SGDLS and CDR2 YYNGEE. The DNA of the CDR3 is TGTGCCAGCAGCGCTGACACAGGGGGACTAGCGGACCCTTTCTACAATGAGCAGTTCTTC. Protein sequence: CASSADTGGLADPFYNEQFF.

This clonotype was recorded many times. This rearrangement joins TRBV12-3 or TRBV12-4 to TRBJ2-3, with D perhaps matching TRBD1 (5 bases). The CDR3 has 16 amino acids. V was pared by 5 bases and J by 0 bases, with 15 bases between. The CDR3: CASSLDRYSSTDTQYF. The CDR3 nucleotides are TGTGCCAGCAGTCTTGACAGATACTCTAGCACAGATACGCAGTATTTT.

This clonotype was detected ten times or more. The chain combines TRBV12-3 or TRBV12-4 with TRBJ2-5, with a possible D match to TRBD1 (7 bases). Deletions cut 6 bases from V and 4 bases from J, with 12 bases between. The CDR3 covers 13 residues. The CDR3 DNA sequence: TGTGCCAGCAGCCACAGGGGAGGAGAGACCCAGTACTTC. This gives the protein CASSHRGGETQYF.

This clonotype turned up a few times. The chain combines TRBV27 with TRBJ2-1, with D tentatively TRBD1 (5 bases). The CDR3 totals 15 residues. Germline V lookup: CDR1 MNHEY, CDR2 SMNVEV (reference sequence). Trimming pared 2 bases from V and 2 bases from J, leaving 10 bases between. CDR3 nucleotide sequence: TGTGCCAGCAGTTTAAAGGGGAATCCCTACAATGAGCAGTTCTTC. Protein product: CASSLKGNPYNEQFF.

For this clonotype: A much larger clone lies one base from this, so it may be a read error. This chain links TRBV4-1 with TRBJ2-6, with D unclear. Germline V lookup: CDR1 MGHRA, CDR2 YSYEKL. This CDR3 has 15 residues. Deletions cut 2 bases from V and 0 bases from J, with 5 bases between. As DNA, the CDR3 is TGCGCCAGCAGCCAAATCGGCTCTGGGGCCAACGTCCTGACTTTC. Its translation is CASSQIGSGANVLTF.

The chain has TRBV4-1 and TRBJ1-6, with D possibly matching TRBD1 (6 bases). Germline V gives CDR1 MGHRA, CDR2 YSYEKL. The CDR3 totals 15 residues. Trimming removed 0 bases at V and 9 bases at J, with 12 bases between. The CDR3 nucleotides read TGCGCCAGCAGCCAAGATGAGGGCAGGGGTTCACCCCTCCACTTT. Residues: CASSQDEGRGSPLHF.

This chain connects TRBV7-2 to TRBJ2-1, with TRBD2 matching 7 bases. Germline CDR1 and CDR2: SGHTA and FQGNSA. This CDR3 contains 15 residues. The ends lost 5 bases at V and 0 bases at J; junction bases unmatched: 4. CDR3 protein: CASSVGGISYNEQFF. CDR3 coding DNA: TGTGCCAGCAGCGTGGGAGGGATCTCCTACAATGAGCAGTTCTTC.

This clonotype has a handful of counts. This chain uses TRBV7-9 with TRBJ1-5; D unresolved. Looked up from germline, CDR1 is SEHNR and CDR2 is FQNEAQ (reference sequence). V dropped 5 bases and J dropped 4 bases, with 12 bases sitting between them. There are 14 residues in the CDR3. In DNA, the CDR3 is TGTGCCAGCAGCGCGGACGGAGAGAATCAGCCCCAGCATTTT. Its translation is CASSADGENQPQHF.

This clonotype was observed a few times. The chain uses TRBV18 and TRBJ1-1; 10 bases are shared with TRBD1. Germline values: CDR1 KGHSH, CDR2 LQKENI. The CDR3 sequence is 16 residues long. Germline trimming cut 0 bases from V and 4 bases from J; bases unmatched to any gene: 5. CDR3 coding DNA: TGTGCCAGCTCACCACCGGGACAGGGGCTGGGCACTGAAGCTTTCTTT. This gives the protein CASSPPGQGLGTEAFF.

This clonotype has a handful of counts. The rearrangement uses TRBV12-3 or TRBV12-4 and TRBJ1-1; the D is unclear. This CDR3 spans 15 amino acids. Trimming cost V 1 base and J 5 bases, with 14 bases left between them. The CDR3 sequence: CASSLGAGRGTEAFF. CDR3 DNA: TGTGCCAGCAGTTTAGGGGCGGGGAGAGGAACTGAAGCTTTCTTT.

V is TRBV6-1 and J is TRBJ2-3; 10 nucleotides match TRBD2. This CDR3 contains 16 residues. The germline gives CDR1 MNHNS, CDR2 SASEGT. V lost 2 bases to trimming and J lost 4 bases; unmatched junction nucleotides: 6. CDR3 in amino acids: CASSEWASGGPDTQYF. The CDR3 DNA reads TGTGCCAGCAGTGAATGGGCTAGCGGGGGCCCAGATACGCAGTATTTT.

This clonotype was counted a few times. The V gene is TRBV4-1, the J gene TRBJ2-1, with D tentatively TRBD1 (5 bases). This CDR3 contains 18 residues. The germline gives CDR1 MGHRA, CDR2 YSYEKL. Trimming took 1 base from V and 6 from J, leaving 22 bases between them. CDR3 in amino acids: CASSQVLTEPPRGNEQFF. The CDR3 region has the DNA TGCGCCAGCAGCCAAGTATTAACCGAACCCCCTAGGGGCAATGAGCAGTTCTTC.

The rearrangement uses TRBV7-9 and TRBJ2-2; 7 nucleotides match TRBD1. The CDR3 sequence is 16 residues long. The germline gives CDR1 SEHNR, CDR2 FQNEAQ (reference sequence). Trimming took 4 bases from V and 3 from J; bases not matched to a gene: 8. CDR3 residues: CASSSEGAPYTGELFF. CDR3 sequence (DNA): TGTGCCAGCAGCTCCGAGGGGGCACCCTACACCGGGGAGCTGTTTTTT. The complete variable domain, with remaining parts taken from reference TRBV7-9 and TRBJ2-2, reads DTGVSQNPRHKITKRGQNVTFRCDPISEHNRLYWYRQTLGQGPEFLTYFQNEAQLEKSRLLSDRFSAERPKGSFSTLEIQRTEQGDSAMYLCASSSEGAPYTGELFFGEGSRLTVL.

This clonotype was observed a few times. The CDR3 bases are TGCGCCAGCAGCCAAGAGCCGGGGATGAACACTGAAGCTTTCTTT. Translating it yields CASSQEPGMNTEAFF. The chain combines TRBV4-1 with TRBJ1-1, with no clear D. The CDR3 covers 15 residues. Trimming shortened V by 0 bases and J by 0 bases, and 8 bases separated the two germline ends. Germline V CDR1 and CDR2: MGHRA, YSYEKL.

The chain recombines TRBV2 with TRBJ1-2, with D unclear. The CDR3 length is 14 residues. The germline V gene has CDR1 SNHLY and CDR2 FYNNEI. With 10 bases removed from V and 4 bases from J, the gap between germline ends came to 19 bases. For the CDR3, the DNA is TGTGCCAACACACGTACCGGGGAGGTCTATGGCTACACCTTC. This translates into CANTRTGEVYGYTF.